This T cell receptor beta chain is drawn from a study of identical twins. Germline values: CDR1 DFQATT, CDR2 SNEGSKA (reference sequence). CDR3 length: 14 residues. The V end lost 5 bases, the J end lost 2 bases, and 14 bases lay between the germline ends. From the 5' RACE reads, TCRdb called clonotypes with MiXCR, one entry per CDR3 protein. Of approximately 500,000 distinct CDR3 sequences listed, 20% to 30% are singletons. This clonotype was seen a single time. The sample also formed part of further work on T cells expressing NK-cell markers. That source adds: The CD3+CD56-NKG2C+ fraction was also led by these clonotypes in a handful of donors.

Source material: CD4+ T cells sorted from blood. The chain is built from TRBV20-1 and TRBJ2-3, with D possibly matching TRBD2 (6 bases). The clonotype originates from a woman between 18 and 29 years old in good health. CDR3 loop: CSAPRRVLTDTQYF. The CDR3 nucleotides are TGCAGTGCTCCGCGGAGGGTACTCACAGATACGCAGTATTTT.